The 17 T cell receptor beta chains reported below all come from one sample, sequenced in a study of cytomegalovirus exposure and HLA in healthy donors. Primers for the PCR totalled 60 Vbeta and 13 Jbeta. TCRdb's copy holds only in-frame clones and misses some; the assay was immunoSEQ multiplex PCR. This sample has around 150,000 clones, with 75% to 90% found just once. The sequencing sample was made of PBMCs. Every receptor here comes from a woman aged 18-30 years in good health and CMV-seronegative.

On this clone: A read error may account for a junction end that differs from germline. The chain is built from TRBV2 and TRBJ2-7; D call uncertain. The CDR3 sequence is 12 residues long. Per germline, CDR1 SNHLY and CDR2 FYNNEI. CDR3 nucleotide sequence: TGTGCCAGCAGTGAACGAGCGTACGGGCAGTACTTC. Its translation: CASSERAYGQYF.

The gene calls are TRBV18 and TRBJ1-6, with a weak D call TRBD1 (5 bases). The CDR3 has 16 residues. V was clipped by 4 bases and J by 5 bases, with 15 bases between them. Germline V lookup: CDR1 KGHSH, CDR2 LQKENI. The CDR3 sequence: CASSQPNSGHNSPLHF. DNA for the CDR3: TGTGCCAGCTCACAACCGAATTCAGGGCATAATTCACCCCTCCACTTT.

This clone came up a few times. The V and J genes are TRBV4-2 and TRBJ1-4; D is unresolved. The CDR3 consists of 16 residues. V lost 4 bases and J lost 5, with 17 bases in between. Germline CDR1 and CDR2: LGHNA and YNFKEQ. The CDR3, as DNA: TGTGCCAGCAGCCTAGAACCCAACAGATTAAATGAAAAACTGTTTTTT. Protein product: CASSLEPNRLNEKLFF.

The CDR3 nucleotides are TGCGCCAGCAGCTTGGATTCGCGTTCAAGCGGGGGGCTCTACAATGAGCAGTTCTTC. Its translation: CASSLDSRSSGGLYNEQFF. This chain connects TRBV5-1 to TRBJ2-1, with 9 bases lining up with TRBD2. Trimming removed 0 bases from V and 3 bases from J; junction bases left unmatched: 13. The length of the CDR3 is 19 residues. Germline lookup yields CDR1 SGHRS and CDR2 YFSETQ.

The chain carries TRBV18 and TRBJ1-1; D might be TRBD1 (6 bases). Germline-derived CDR1 and CDR2 are KGHSH and LQKENI. V dropped 1 base and J dropped 4 bases, with 13 bases sitting between them. The length of the CDR3 is 15 residues. CDR3 protein: CASSPRDTFGTEAFF. In DNA, the CDR3 is TGTGCCAGCTCACCACGGGACACGTTCGGCACTGAAGCTTTCTTT.

This clone was observed a single time. The V call is TRBV4-1, the J call TRBJ1-2; D is possibly TRBD1 (6 bases). Germline-derived CDR1 and CDR2 are MGHRA and YSYEKL. The CDR3 has 15 residues. The V end was cut by 3 bases, the J end by 4 bases, with 15 bases between. This chain's CDR3 is CASSQSAAGVYGYTF. Written as DNA, the CDR3 is TGCGCCAGCAGCCAGTCGGCGGCAGGGGTCTATGGCTACACCTTC.

J is TRBJ1-4 and V is TRBV7-8, with D maybe TRBD1 (5 bases). The CDR3 runs to 16 residues. Trimming removed 5 bases from V and 0 bases from J, with 13 bases in between. Germline V gives CDR1 SGHVS, CDR2 FQNEAQ. The CDR3 DNA sequence: TGTGCCAGCAGCCCGACGGGGGGAACAACTAATGAAAAACTGTTTTTT. Residues: CASSPTGGTTNEKLFF. The full variable domain, its missing parts supplied by reference TRBV7-8 and TRBJ1-4, is GAGVSQSPRYKVAKRGQDVALRCDPISGHVSLFWYQQALGQGPEFLTYFQNEAQLDKSGLPSDRFFAERPEGSVSTLKIQRTQQEDSAVYLCASSPTGGTTNEKLFFGSGTQLSVL.

The J gene is TRBJ1-5, the V gene TRBV7-9; 7 nucleotides match TRBD1. Looked up from germline, CDR1 is SEHNR and CDR2 is FQNEAQ (reference sequence). The CDR3 covers 18 residues. Trimming at V came to 4 bases and at J to 6 bases, leaving 18 bases not matched to a gene. This CDR3 reads CASSSLQLRQGEVQPQHF. The CDR3 DNA reads TGTGCCAGCAGCTCCCTTCAGCTGCGACAGGGTGAGGTTCAGCCCCAGCATTTT.

This clone was seen a handful of times. The CDR3 region is CASSKAPLETGGAGTEAFF. CDR3 sequence (DNA): TGTGCCAGCAGCAAAGCGCCTTTGGAGACAGGGGGCGCGGGCACTGAAGCTTTCTTT. The chain is built from TRBV21-1 and TRBJ1-1; the DNA was not compared with TRBD1, the D call given in the table. TRBV21-1 is shown as a pseudogene. The CDR3 is 19 residues long.

J is TRBJ1-2 and V is TRBV10-1, with D unclear. Trimming stripped 2 bases from V and 3 bases from J, with 7 bases between. The CDR3 has 13 amino acids. Germline CDR1 and CDR2: WNHNN and SYGVQD (reference sequence). The CDR3: CASSETSDYGYTF. DNA for the CDR3: TGCGCCAGCAGTGAGACCAGTGACTATGGCTACACCTTC.

The chain has TRBV4-1 and TRBJ1-5; no clear D. Germline CDR1 MGHRA, CDR2 YSYEKL. The V and J ends lost 0 bases and 3 bases respectively, with 15 bases between them. CDR3 size: 17 residues. The CDR3: CASSQETAGRDNQPQHF. The CDR3 region has the DNA TGCGCCAGCAGCCAAGAAACCGCAGGCCGGGACAATCAGCCCCAGCATTTT.

The rearrangement uses TRBV6-1 and TRBJ1-4; TRBD1 is a possible D gene (6 bases). This CDR3 contains 15 residues. Germline CDR1 reads MNHNS; CDR2 reads SASEGT. The V gene lost 8 bases and the J gene lost 7 bases, with 20 bases spanning the gap. DNA for the CDR3: TGTGCCAGCCTCTTCGGGACCAGGGGAAGTGAAAAACTGTTTTTT. This codes for CASLFGTRGSEKLFF.

The chain uses TRBV7-8 and TRBJ1-2; D ambiguous. The CDR3 contains 12 residues. Germline CDR1 reads SGHVS; CDR2 reads FQNEAQ. The V gene lost 1 base and the J gene lost 4 bases, with 4 bases spanning the gap. CDR3 sequence reads: CASSLVSYGYTF. Written as DNA, the CDR3 is TGTGCCAGCAGCTTAGTCAGCTATGGCTACACCTTC.

This clone has just one count. The junction and the germline gene differ at one end; a read error may be behind it. This rearrangement joins TRBV11-2 to TRBJ1-1; D is unresolved. Germline V gene sequence: CDR1 SGHAT, CDR2 FQNNGV. The CDR3 is made up of 12 amino acids. CDR3 amino acids: CASSLGGSLENF. CDR3 coding DNA: TGTGCCAGCAGCTTAGGTGGCAGTCTAGAGAACTTT. The whole variable domain, remainder taken from reference TRBV11-2 and TRBJ1-1, is EAGVAQSPRYKIIEKRQSVAFWCNPISGHATLYWYQQILGQGPKLLIQFQNNGVVDDSQLPKDRFSAERLKGVDSTLKIQPAKLEDSAVYLCASSLGGSLENFGQGTRLTVV.

The chain is built from TRBV11-3 and TRBJ2-7; a weak D match, TRBD1 (6 bases). This CDR3 has 14 residues. V dropped 3 bases and J dropped 2 bases, with 11 bases sitting between them. Germline values: CDR1 SGHNT, CDR2 YENEEA. CDR3 coding DNA: TGTGCCAGCAGCTTCAGGGGAGCCGCCTACGAGCAGTACTTC. Translation: CASSFRGAAYEQYF.

This clone was observed a single time. The rearrangement joins TRBV14 to TRBJ1-4; 8 positions match TRBD1. The CDR3 covers 15 residues. Germline lookup yields CDR1 SGHDN and CDR2 FVKESK. The J segment lost 2 bases and the V segment lost 4 bases, leaving 3 bases of the junction unmatched. The DNA for the CDR3 is TGTGCCAGCAGCCTTCGGACAGGGACTAATGAAAAACTGTTTTTT. Amino acids: CASSLRTGTNEKLFF.

As for this clone: At the DNA level, this CDR3 is encoded by other sequences in the same sample as well. The gene calls are TRBV7-9 and TRBJ1-1; D ambiguous. Between the trimmed V and J ends, which lost 3 bases and 0 bases, there was a span of 11 bases. Germline V gene data show CDR1 as SEHNR and CDR2 as FQNEAQ (reference sequence). This CDR3 comprises 15 residues. For the CDR3, the DNA is TGTGCCAGCAGCTTGGAGGGAACCATGAACACTGAAGCTTTCTTT. Translation gives CASSLEGTMNTEAFF.